A selection of T cell receptor beta chains follows, all from one sample in a study of T cell changes during pregnancy in multiple sclerosis. Libraries were prepared by immunoSEQ multiplex PCR; TCRdb keeps only in-frame clonotypes and omits some of them. The sample lists 78,000 or so clones, about 90% occurring once. This specimen consisted of peripheral blood, obtained before pregnancy. These receptors originate from a female donor with multiple sclerosis, enrolled in a pregnancy study. Both conserved end residues are part of each CDR3.

v_gene: TRBV15
j_gene: TRBJ1-5
CDR3aa: CATSRPQARNQPQHF

v_gene: TRBV5-4
j_gene: TRBJ2-1
CDR3aa: CASSNGQGWVNEQFF

v_gene: TRBV25-1
j_gene: TRBJ2-7
CDR3aa: CASETGPYEQYF

v_gene: TRBV4-1
j_gene: TRBJ2-7
CDR3aa: CASSPSGSSSREQYF

v_gene: TRBV15
j_gene: TRBJ2-3
CDR3aa: CATSRTIITDTQYF

v_gene: TRBV19
j_gene: TRBJ2-3
CDR3aa: CASRAGTSGVRDTQYF

v_gene: TRBV28
j_gene: TRBJ2-5
CDR3aa: CASSLPIRGETQYF

v_gene: TRBV5-1
j_gene: TRBJ1-1
CDR3aa: CASSLAVGVGAFF

v_gene: TRBV4-3
j_gene: TRBJ2-7
CDR3aa: CASSQGTGLYEQYF

v_gene: TRBV28
j_gene: TRBJ2-7
CDR3aa: CASSPTTSGGTYEQYF

v_gene: TRBV13
j_gene: TRBJ2-1
CDR3aa: CASSHLLTGNNEQFF

v_gene: TRBV18
j_gene: TRBJ1-3
CDR3aa: CASSPPRGQGPGNTIYF

v_gene: TRBV6-5
j_gene: TRBJ2-7
CDR3aa: CARSLGGLGLSEQYF

v_gene: TRBV7-9
j_gene: TRBJ2-7
CDR3aa: CASSLGTGHEQYF

v_gene: TRBV23-1
j_gene: TRBJ2-1
CDR3aa: CASSQSRTGGPYNEQFF

v_gene: TRBV4-2
j_gene: TRBJ2-3
CDR3aa: CASSPGTSGRAADTQYF

v_gene: TRBV9
j_gene: TRBJ2-3
CDR3aa: CASSVDLRTGGISGRTDTQYF

v_gene: TRBV27
j_gene: TRBJ2-3
CDR3aa: CASSLRLAGGQYF

v_gene: TRBV19
j_gene: TRBJ2-3
CDR3aa: CASSIGPADTQYF

v_gene: TRBV29-1
j_gene: TRBJ2-7
CDR3aa: CSVEAGQDGEQYF

v_gene: TRBV19
j_gene: TRBJ2-7
CDR3aa: CASSLVGGSYEQYF

v_gene: TRBV25-1
j_gene: TRBJ1-2
CDR3aa: CASSVSGQKDGYTF

v_gene: TRBV28
j_gene: TRBJ2-3
CDR3aa: CGTSGGGDTQYF

v_gene: TRBV6-5
j_gene: TRBJ2-1
CDR3aa: CASRIPGQSNEQFF

v_gene: TRBV6-1
j_gene: TRBJ2-7
CDR3aa: CASSNRYEQYF

v_gene: TRBV6-1
j_gene: TRBJ1-5
CDR3aa: CASSGSGISQPQHF

v_gene: TRBV7-2
j_gene: TRBJ2-5
CDR3aa: CASSPTGWETQYF

v_gene: TRBV29-1
j_gene: TRBJ2-3
CDR3aa: CSVLGLAGASTDTQYF

v_gene: TRBV5-6
j_gene: TRBJ1-1
CDR3aa: CASSPGRTEAFF